The entry below describes one T cell receptor (beta chain). Sequencing was performed with immunoSEQ multiplex PCR; in TCRdb, only in-frame clones are kept and a portion is missing. The profile shows under 200,000 clones, 80% to 90% of them singletons. These data come from a study of blood T cell repertoires in COVID-19. Germline assignment: CDR1 SNHLY and CDR2 FYNNEI. This CDR3 contains 13 residues. V lost 5 bases to trimming and J lost 1 base, with 8 bases between them. Material: peripheral blood. The TCR sequence derives from a woman aged 55-70 years with COVID-19, enrolled during active disease. This chain joins TRBV2 and TRBJ1-1; D uncertain. The CDR3 region is CASSYGRNTEAFF. The CDR3 coding sequence is TGTGCCAGCAGTTATGGCCGGAACACTGAAGCTTTCTTT.